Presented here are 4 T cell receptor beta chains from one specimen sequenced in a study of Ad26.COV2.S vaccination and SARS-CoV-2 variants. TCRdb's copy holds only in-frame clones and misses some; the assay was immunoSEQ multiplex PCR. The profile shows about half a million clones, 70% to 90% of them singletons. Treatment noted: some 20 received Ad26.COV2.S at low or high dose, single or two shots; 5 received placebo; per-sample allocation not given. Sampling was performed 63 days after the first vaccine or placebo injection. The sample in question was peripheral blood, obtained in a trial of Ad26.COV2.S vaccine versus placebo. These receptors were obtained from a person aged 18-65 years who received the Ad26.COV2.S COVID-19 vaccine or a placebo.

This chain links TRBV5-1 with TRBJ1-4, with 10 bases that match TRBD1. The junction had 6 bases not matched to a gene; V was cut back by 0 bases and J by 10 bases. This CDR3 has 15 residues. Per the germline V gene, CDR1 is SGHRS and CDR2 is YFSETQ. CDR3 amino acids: CASSLAGTGAGKLFF. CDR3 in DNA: TGCGCCAGCAGCTTGGCCGGGACAGGGGCAGGAAAACTGTTTTTT.

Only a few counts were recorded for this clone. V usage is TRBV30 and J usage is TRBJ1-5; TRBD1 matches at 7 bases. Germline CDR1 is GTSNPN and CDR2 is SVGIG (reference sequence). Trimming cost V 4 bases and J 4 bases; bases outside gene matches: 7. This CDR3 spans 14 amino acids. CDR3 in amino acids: CAWTSRGYNQPQHF. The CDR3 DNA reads TGTGCCTGGACGAGCAGGGGGTATAATCAGCCCCAGCATTTT.

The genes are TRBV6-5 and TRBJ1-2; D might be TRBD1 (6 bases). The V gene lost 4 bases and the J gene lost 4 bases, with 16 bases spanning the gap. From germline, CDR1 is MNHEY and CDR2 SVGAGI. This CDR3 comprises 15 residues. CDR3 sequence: CASSLTGRGGYGYTF. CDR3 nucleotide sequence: TGTGCCAGCAGTTTAACAGGGAGGGGGGGCTATGGCTACACCTTC.

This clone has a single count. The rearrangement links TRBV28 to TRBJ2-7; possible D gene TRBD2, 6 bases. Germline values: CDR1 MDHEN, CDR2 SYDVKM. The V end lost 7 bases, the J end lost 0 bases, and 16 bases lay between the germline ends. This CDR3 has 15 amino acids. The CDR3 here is CASIPRGVISYEQYF. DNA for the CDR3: TGTGCCAGCATCCCTCGCGGGGTCATCTCCTACGAGCAGTACTTC.